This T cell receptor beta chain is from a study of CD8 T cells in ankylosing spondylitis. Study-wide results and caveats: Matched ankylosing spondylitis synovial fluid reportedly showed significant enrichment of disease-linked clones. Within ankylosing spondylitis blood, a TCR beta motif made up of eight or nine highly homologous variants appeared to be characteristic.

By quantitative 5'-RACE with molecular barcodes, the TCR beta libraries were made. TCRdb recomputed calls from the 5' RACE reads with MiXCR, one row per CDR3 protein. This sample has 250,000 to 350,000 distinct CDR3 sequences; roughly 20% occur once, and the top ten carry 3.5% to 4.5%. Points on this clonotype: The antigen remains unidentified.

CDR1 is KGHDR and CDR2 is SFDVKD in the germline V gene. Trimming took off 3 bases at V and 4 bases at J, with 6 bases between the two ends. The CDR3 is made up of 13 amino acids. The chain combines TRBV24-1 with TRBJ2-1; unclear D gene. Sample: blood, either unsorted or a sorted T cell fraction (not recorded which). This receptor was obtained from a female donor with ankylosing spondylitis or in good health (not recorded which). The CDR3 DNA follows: TGTGCCACCAGTGATCCAGTATACAATGAGCAGTTCTTC. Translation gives CATSDPVYNEQFF.